This T cell receptor beta chain was recovered during a study of blood T cell repertoires in COVID-19. CDR3 length: 16 amino acids. CDR1 is LGHNT, CDR2 FRNRAP, per germline. V lost 6 bases and J lost 5; bases outside the gene matches: 9. Measured with immunoSEQ multiplex PCR; TCRdb has only the in-frame clones, and not every one. This table holds 200,000 to 250,000 clones, 85% found once. The sample comprised peripheral blood. This rearrangement joins TRBV12-5 to TRBJ2-5, with 13 nucleotides matching TRBD2. This clonotype was sampled from a man aged 45-65 years with COVID-19, enrolled during active disease. The CDR3 DNA is TGTGCTAGTGGCTCCGGACTAGCGGGGGATTTCGAGACCCAGTACTTC. Protein sequence: CASGSGLAGDFETQYF.